Listed below are T cell receptor beta chains from one sample, sequenced in a study of cytomegalovirus exposure and HLA in healthy donors. Repertoires were generated with immunoSEQ multiplex PCR, while TCRdb's copy carries only in-frame clones and drops some. The sample includes about 98,000 clones, 74% seen only once; the top ten take roughly 1.8%. The sample comprised PBMCs. Source of these receptors: a male donor in good health and CMV-seronegative. Both conserved end residues are part of each CDR3.

v_call cdr3_aa
TRBV2 CASMAGAGENIQYF
TRBV4-3 CASSQSDNEQFF
TRBV5-1 CASNAGTNYGYTF
TRBV28 CASSLGPWAGKLQETQYF
TRBV6-4 CASSLSGSYNEQFF
TRBV14 CASSQEIQAYNEQFF
TRBV29-1 CSVGPSGRTGELFF
TRBV2 CASWSGDRGRYSNQPQHF
TRBV5-4 CASSTDIYQETQYF
TRBV29-1 CSVTLSPSEQYF
TRBV25-1 CASSDTGANQPQHF
TRBV28 CASSADSFNQPQHF
TRBV6-5 CASSYGGGLKGNTIYF
TRBV28 CASRDIAGVVSSYEQYF
TRBV27 CASSLSKRGRDRGSPLHF
TRBV28 CASSLVRAGNQPQHF
TRBV6-1 CASSATSGSLNEQYF
TRBV5-1 CASSDGQGAPRGEAFF
TRBV7-8 CASSLSGTGVEKLFF
TRBV28 CASSPYRGVGEQPQHF
TRBV4-1 CASSQDAVPDANTEAFF
TRBV4-2 CASSQEQGIDNEQFF
TRBV5-6 CASSLELAGRQQFF
TRBV9 CASSGVSSYNEQFF
TRBV4-3 CASSQGSGGSGTQYF
TRBV11-3 CASSSLAGGNEQFF
TRBV11-3 CASSLAPPGHFSGNTIYF
TRBV5-1 CASSTDRGWSTEAFF
TRBV19 CASSDEDRGNEQYF
TRBV7-8 CASSSDMMNTGELFF
TRBV7-8 CASSLEARDRDTEAFF